This T cell receptor (beta chain) was captured in a study of tumor and adjacent non-tumor tissue in lung cancer. The library came from three nested PCR rounds adapted from ARM-PCR protocols. TCRdb called the multiplex PCR reads again in MiXCR, with one record for every CDR3 protein. Found here are approximately 130,000 distinct CDR3 sequences, 60% to 70% of them singletons; the top ten hold about 13%. This sample's RNA came from whole unsorted tissue. The germline CDR1 and CDR2 sequences are SGHNT and YYREEE (reference sequence). This CDR3 has 14 amino acids. The ends were cut back, 4 bases at V and 2 bases at J, with 9 bases in the middle.

The specimen was lung tumor tissue. The chain employs TRBV5-4 and TRBJ2-2, with D unclear. This receptor was taken from a man in his thirties or forties with non-small cell lung cancer. CDR3 bases: TGTGCCAGCAGCGCCGATCCAAACACCGGGGAGCTGTTTTTT. This encodes CASSADPNTGELFF.